This paragraph covers one T cell receptor beta chain sequence. Its antigen is unknown. The sample comes from a study of CD4 T cell repertoires in COVID-19. Findings and limits, study-wide: Sharing of several most expanded SARS-CoV-2-reactive clonotypes across memory subsets suggested intraclonal diversification. Some SARS-CoV-2 clonotypes, between 7 and 25%, recurred in SARS-CoV and/or HKU1 cultures.

Trimming left V 5 bases short and J 1 base short, with 10 bases between. Germline V gene data show CDR1 as MNHEY and CDR2 as SVGEGT. The CDR3 contains 14 residues. These memory T cells were uncultured and sequenced directly after ex vivo isolation. Profiled with immunoSEQ multiplex PCR; TCRdb holds only in-frame clones, not every one. The sample shows tens of thousands of clones, about 80% of them seen only once. The sample was CD4+ T cells from peripheral blood, taken after recovery from COVID-19. This receptor was taken from a human donor who had COVID-19. The chain couples TRBV6-2 or TRBV6-3 to TRBJ2-3, with D perhaps being TRBD1 or TRBD2 (5 bases each). CDR3 nucleotide sequence: TGTGCCAGCAGTCGGGACGGGGGCACAGATACGCAGTATTTT. Protein: CASSRDGGTDTQYF.